Listed here is a single T cell receptor beta chain. The antigen is unknown. Trimming removed 6 bases at V and 3 bases at J, with 11 bases between. The CDR3 runs to 13 residues. The germline gives CDR1 MNHEY, CDR2 SVGAGI. Using immunoSEQ multiplex PCR, the repertoire was profiled, and TCRdb retains in-frame clones only, with some absent. The table includes 110,000 or so clones, 88% detected once. The data are from a study of T cell responses to AZD1222 COVID-19 vaccine. Findings and caveats of the study: It was only after the peak T cell response that any repertoires were sampled. Of the AZD1222 recipients, only six or seven were seropositive at baseline.

The TCR originated in an adult who received the AZD1222 COVID-19 vaccine. The rearrangement links TRBV6-5 to TRBJ1-1; maybe TRBD1 (5 bases). The starting material was peripheral blood, obtained 28 days after the second AZD1222 dose. The CDR3 DNA is TGTGCCAGCAGACCCCAGGGATACACTGAAGCTTTCTTT. Protein sequence: CASRPQGYTEAFF.